The 13 T cell receptor beta chains below were found in one sample sequenced in a study of T and B cells in COVID-19 patients. Multiplex PCR with BIOMED2 TRB-A/B primer pools amplified TRB rearrangements. MiXCR, applied by TCRdb to the multiplex PCR reads, yields one record per CDR3 protein. The data show fewer than 6,500 distinct CDR3 sequences, about 20% seen once. Each TRB amplification used roughly 250-550 ng of genomic DNA from blood. Sequencing input: blood. All receptors derive from a human donor who had recovered from COVID-19.

The chain joins TRBV7-9 to TRBJ2-1; D possibly corresponds to TRBD2 (6 bases). The CDR3 sequence is 14 residues long. V lost 2 bases, J lost 10 bases, and 15 bases lay in between. Germline CDR1 SEHNR, CDR2 FQNEAQ (reference sequence). The CDR3, as DNA: TGTGCCAGCAGCTTAAGCAGCGGGTTATGGGAGCAGTTCTTC. Its protein product is CASSLSSGLWEQFF.

This clonotype was seen only a few times. The chain's CDR3 is CAISVRGQNTEAFF. CDR3 DNA sequence: TGTGCCATCAGTGTTCGGGGGCAGAACACTGAAGCTTTCTTT. The V call is TRBV10-3, the J call TRBJ1-1, with a possible D match to TRBD1 (6 bases). The V and J ends lost 4 bases and 1 base respectively, with 10 bases between them. CDR3 length equals 14 residues. Per germline, CDR1 ENHRY and CDR2 SYGVKD.

Only a few counts were recorded for this clonotype. V gene TRBV11-3 combines with J gene TRBJ2-3; 13 bases line up with TRBD2. V trimming: 5 bases; J trimming: 0 bases; junction bases outside the gene matches: 5. CDR3 length equals 17 residues. CDR1 and CDR2 from the germline V gene are SGHNT and YENEEA. The CDR3 protein is CASSRLAGGFSTDTQYF. CDR3 DNA sequence: TGTGCCAGCAGCAGACTAGCGGGGGGTTTTAGCACAGATACGCAGTATTTT.

This clonotype counts as medium-sized. V gene TRBV27 combines with J gene TRBJ1-1; no reliable D call. Germline CDR1 MNHEY, CDR2 SMNVEV (reference sequence). The CDR3 contains 15 residues. V gave up 7 bases and J gave up 4 bases, with 19 bases separating them. The CDR3 spells CASNQLAEKGTEAFF. DNA for the CDR3: TGTGCCAGCAATCAACTGGCCGAGAAGGGCACTGAAGCTTTCTTT.

The chain has TRBV5-4 and TRBJ2-3, with 9 positions matching TRBD2. The CDR3 extends over 13 amino acids. Losses at the gene ends were 3 bases for V and 9 bases for J; bases not matched to a gene: 5. Per the germline V gene, CDR1 is SGHNT and CDR2 is YYREEE (reference sequence). The CDR3 reads CASSSGGGATQYF. The CDR3 nucleotides read TGTGCCAGCAGCTCCGGCGGGGGGGCAACGCAGTATTTT.

The chain links TRBV5-1 to TRBJ2-3; D not resolved. The CDR3 covers 14 residues. V was trimmed by 3 bases and J by 2 bases, leaving 10 bases between them. Germline V gene data show CDR1 as SGHRS and CDR2 as YFSETQ. The CDR3 region is CASSSNTITDTQYF. CDR3 DNA: TGCGCCAGCAGCTCAAATACCATCACAGATACGCAGTATTTT.

This chain connects TRBV7-9 to TRBJ1-4, with a possible D match to TRBD1 (5 bases). The CDR3 extends over 15 amino acids. Trimming pared 5 bases from V and 6 bases from J, leaving 16 bases between. The V gene's germline CDR1 is SEHNR and CDR2 FQNEAQ (reference sequence). The CDR3 here is CASSGAVGRDEKLFF. For the CDR3, the DNA is TGTGCCAGCAGCGGAGCTGTGGGGCGCGATGAAAAACTGTTTTTT. Variable domain in full (rest from reference TRBV7-9 and TRBJ1-4): DTGVSQNPRHKITKRGQNVTFRCDPISEHNRLYWYRQTLGQGPEFLTYFQNEAQLEKSRLLSDRFSAERPKGSFSTLEIQRTEQGDSAMYLCASSGAVGRDEKLFFGSGTQLSVL.

This clonotype was counted ten times or more. The gene calls are TRBV7-9 and TRBJ2-3, with no clear D. Germline CDR1 SEHNR, CDR2 FQNEAQ (reference sequence). V dropped 9 bases and J dropped 2 bases, with 9 bases sitting between them. The CDR3 runs to 12 residues. The CDR3 region has the DNA TGTGCCAGGAATCAAAACACAGATACGCAGTATTTT. Translating gives CARNQNTDTQYF.

This chain connects TRBV5-1 to TRBJ1-1; TRBD1 is a possible D gene (5 bases). Germline values: CDR1 SGHRS, CDR2 YFSETQ. The CDR3 is 14 residues long. V lost 2 bases and J lost 5, with 13 bases in between. DNA for the CDR3: TGCGCCAGCAGCTTTGCAGGGTCGAATACTGAAGCTTTCTTT. Its protein is CASSFAGSNTEAFF.

By share, this clonotype ranks as medium-sized. The chain has TRBV5-5 and TRBJ2-7; D possibly matches TRBD1 or TRBD2 (7 bases each). The germline V gene encodes CDR1 SGHKS and CDR2 YYEKEE (reference sequence). V was shortened by 4 bases and J by 0 bases, with 17 bases between the two germline ends. The CDR3 extends over 16 amino acids. CDR3 DNA sequence: TGTGCCAGCAGCCCAGGGAGGGGGCGAAGCTCCTACGAGCAGTACTTC. This sequence encodes CASSPGRGRSSYEQYF.

This clonotype appeared many times. This rearrangement joins TRBV18 to TRBJ1-1; TRBD1 aligns across 7 bases. This CDR3 comprises 14 residues. Germline loops: CDR1 KGHSH, CDR2 LQKENI. Germline trimming cut 3 bases from V and 7 bases from J; bases unmatched to any gene: 8. CDR3 DNA sequence: TGTGCCAGCTCACCGACTCAGGCAGGGGGTGAAGCTTTCTTT. It is translated as CASSPTQAGGEAFF.

The J gene is TRBJ2-5, the V gene TRBV6-5; D may be TRBD1 or TRBD2 (6 bases each). The CDR3 runs 16 residues. V lost 2 bases and J 5 bases, leaving 18 bases between the germline ends. Germline V gene lookup returns CDR1 MNHEY and CDR2 SVGAGI. The CDR3 DNA sequence: TGTGCCAGCAGTTACCAACCCGAGGGGGGCGCGGAGACCCAGTACTTC. Translated, it gives CASSYQPEGGAETQYF.

As to this clonotype: The junction and the germline gene differ at one end; a read error may be behind it. The V and J genes are TRBV5-6 and TRBJ2-4; D assignment may be TRBD1 or TRBD2 (6 bases each). CDR1 and CDR2 (germline): SGHDT, YYEEEE. The CDR3 totals 16 residues. The CDR3 is CVCSQYGGWGKKIQYF. CDR3 nucleotides: TGTGTCTGCAGCCAGTACGGGGGCTGGGGCAAAAAGATTCAGTACTTC. The complete variable domain, with remaining parts taken from reference TRBV5-6 and TRBJ2-4, reads DAGVTQSPTHLIKTRGQQVTLRCSPKSGHDTVSWYQQALGQGPQFIFQYYEEEERQRGNFPDRFSGHQFPNYSSELNVNALLLGDSALYLCVCSQYGGWGKKIQYFGAGTRLSVL.